The clone carrying this TCR beta chain was seen repeatedly, ten times or more. The data stem from a study of T-cell reconstitution after alpha-beta-depleted transplantation in children. After removal of 3 bases from V and 6 bases from J, the junction contained 2 bases not matched to a gene. The CDR3 spans 13 residues. Germline values: CDR1 LGHDT, CDR2 YNNKEL (reference sequence). The authors prepared the TCRbeta library with unique molecular identifiers. TCRdb reprocessed the PCR reads via MiXCR and lists one record per CDR3 protein. The profile shows about 600,000 distinct CDR3 sequences, approximately 10% of them singletons.

The clonotype comes from a human donor who donated a stem cell graft to a child with acute myeloid leukemia. The chain uses TRBV3-1 and TRBJ2-1, with 7 bases that match TRBD2. The sequences come from PBMCs from the stem cell graft donor, collected from the stem cell graft. The CDR3 DNA reads TGTGCCAGCAGCCACGGCGGGAGCAATGAGCAGTTCTTC. Translation: CASSHGGSNEQFF.